The 17 T cell receptor beta chains below all came from one sample that was sequenced in a study of graft-versus-host responses after intestinal transplantation. Repertoires were generated with immunoSEQ multiplex PCR, while TCRdb's copy carries only in-frame clones and drops some. The sample yields approximately 130,000 clones, approximately 90% seen once. These receptors have no identified antigens. Sequencing used unstimulated CD4+ T cells sorted from spleen or lymph node cells, obtained before intestinal transplant. All receptors come from a human donor who received an intestinal transplant.

The chain joins TRBV5-4 to TRBJ2-3; 15 bases are shared with TRBD2. In germline, CDR1 is SGHNT, CDR2 YYREEE (reference sequence). CDR3 length: 17 amino acids. V lost 4 bases to trimming and J lost 3 bases; unmatched junction nucleotides: 6. The CDR3 bases are TGTGCCAGCAGCCCCCGGACTAGCGGGGGGGGAACAGATACGCAGTATTTT. It translates to CASSPRTSGGGTDTQYF.

This chain uses TRBV19 with TRBJ2-2; either TRBD1 or TRBD2 may fit D (6 bases each). The CDR3 is made up of 16 amino acids. Germline CDR1 and CDR2: LNHDA and SQIVND (reference sequence). V gave up 1 base and J gave up 5 bases, with 14 bases separating them. The CDR3 DNA follows: TGTGCCAGTAGTATAGTGTGGGGGGCCTTAACCGGGGAGCTGTTTTTT. Its protein is CASSIVWGALTGELFF.

The chain carries TRBV10-1 and TRBJ1-2; 8 bases agree with TRBD1. The CDR3 is 11 amino acids. The V gene's germline CDR1 is WNHNN and CDR2 SYGVQD (reference sequence). V gave up 11 bases and J gave up 6 bases; unmatched junction bases: 5. Written as DNA, the CDR3 is TGCGCCGGTACAGGGGGAGATGGCTACACCTTC. Its translation is CAGTGGDGYTF.

The V gene is TRBV5-4, the J gene TRBJ2-7, with D maybe TRBD1 (5 bases). V was cut by 2 bases and J by 9 bases, with 18 bases left in between. CDR3 length equals 14 residues. Germline V CDR1 and CDR2: SGHNT, YYREEE (reference sequence). CDR3 loop: CASSFERGSSGQYF. For the CDR3, the DNA is TGTGCCAGCAGCTTTGAAAGGGGTTCTTCGGGGCAGTACTTC.

The count of this clone is one. The chain couples TRBV5-6 to TRBJ2-3, with 7 bases matching TRBD2. The CDR3 consists of 13 residues. The germline V gene encodes CDR1 SGHDT and CDR2 YYEEEE. Trimming removed 3 bases from V and 3 bases from J; junction bases left unmatched: 1. Here the CDR3 DNA reads TGTGCCAGCAGCTGGGGGGGTACAGATACGCAGTATTTT. Its translation: CASSWGGTDTQYF.

The gene calls are TRBV15 and TRBJ2-5; the D is unclear. V was trimmed by 4 bases and J by 0 bases, leaving 6 bases between them. Germline V gives CDR1 LNHNV, CDR2 YYDKDF (reference sequence). The CDR3 is 13 amino acids. This CDR3 is CATSKGYQETQYF. The CDR3 bases are TGTGCCACCAGCAAAGGATACCAAGAGACCCAGTACTTC.

The chain is built from TRBV23-1 and TRBJ2-5; no clear D. TRBV23-1 is reported as an ORF; its role is uncertain. V was shortened by 10 bases and J by 1 base, with 13 bases between the two germline ends. This CDR3 contains 13 residues. The CDR3 sequence is CATACPFQETQYF. CDR3 nucleotides: TGCGCCACTGCCTGCCCGTTCCAAGAGACCCAGTACTTC.

This chain uses TRBV6-1 with TRBJ2-5; TRBD1 is a possible D gene (5 bases). Trimming removed 3 bases at V and 5 bases at J, with 10 bases between. The germline gives CDR1 MNHNS, CDR2 SASEGT. The CDR3 length is 13 residues. The CDR3 here is CASSDRVEETQYF. CDR3 sequence (DNA): TGTGCCAGCAGTGACAGGGTTGAGGAGACCCAGTACTTC.

This chain uses TRBV5-1 with TRBJ2-2; D remains unclear. In germline, CDR1 is SGHRS, CDR2 YFSETQ. Trimming took 0 bases from V and 0 from J, leaving 9 bases between them. The CDR3 runs 16 residues. CDR3 loop: CASSLGALANTGELFF. The CDR3 region has the DNA TGCGCCAGCAGCTTGGGGGCGCTAGCGAACACCGGGGAGCTGTTTTTT.

The chain is built from TRBV6-1 and TRBJ1-2; 7 bases map to TRBD1. The CDR3 contains 15 residues. From germline, CDR1 is MNHNS and CDR2 SASEGT. J lost 1 base, V lost 6 bases, and 8 bases had no gene match. The CDR3 sequence: CASRITGANNYGYTF. CDR3 DNA: TGTGCCAGCAGAATTACAGGGGCTAATAACTATGGCTACACCTTC.

The chain couples TRBV7-3 to TRBJ1-6; D is unresolved. The CDR3 spans 13 residues. Trimming removed 3 bases from V and 8 bases from J, with 8 bases in between. Germline lookup yields CDR1 SGHTA and CDR2 FQGTGA. The CDR3 sequence: CASSLTKDSPLHF. The CDR3 DNA sequence: TGTGCCAGCAGCTTGACGAAGGATTCACCCCTCCACTTT.

The chain is built from TRBV6-1 and TRBJ2-1; no clear D gene. The CDR3 sequence is 14 residues long. Germline V CDR1 and CDR2: MNHNS, SASEGT. The V and J ends lost 0 bases and 8 bases respectively, with 11 bases between them. The CDR3 is CASSEASYEDEQFF. CDR3 sequence (DNA): TGTGCCAGCAGTGAAGCTAGTTATGAGGATGAGCAGTTCTTC.

In its sample, this clone was seen once. V gene TRBV11-2 combines with J gene TRBJ2-7; D unresolved. CDR1 is SGHAT, CDR2 FQNNGV, per germline. Trimming removed 4 bases at V and 2 bases at J, with 12 bases between. The CDR3 is 14 amino acids. The CDR3 DNA is TGTGCCAGCAGCTCAGACGGACGAACCTACGAGCAGTACTTC. Encoded protein: CASSSDGRTYEQYF.

The chain employs TRBV2 and TRBJ1-1, with 7 nucleotides matching TRBD1. Trimming took 8 bases from V and 5 from J; bases not matched to a gene: 8. Per germline, CDR1 SNHLY and CDR2 FYNNEI. The CDR3 loop spans 13 amino acids. The CDR3 reads CASCPRGGTEAFF. For the CDR3, the DNA is TGTGCCAGCTGCCCCAGGGGGGGGACTGAAGCTTTCTTT.

The rearrangement joins TRBV5-1 to TRBJ2-5; D possibly uses TRBD1 or TRBD2 (6 bases each). The CDR3 has 13 residues. V lost 6 bases and J 5 bases, leaving 14 bases between the germline ends. The V gene's germline CDR1 is SGHRS and CDR2 YFSETQ. The CDR3: CASKGGQGETQYF. The CDR3 DNA sequence: TGCGCCAGCAAGGGGGGCCAAGGGGAGACCCAGTACTTC.

The V gene is TRBV10-3, the J gene TRBJ2-6; perhaps TRBD1 as D (6 bases). Trimming took 1 base from V and 0 from J, leaving 13 bases between them. Germline loops: CDR1 ENHRY, CDR2 SYGVKD. The CDR3 is 18 amino acids. The CDR3 coding sequence is TGTGCCATCAGTGAGTACAGGGATAAAAGCTCTGGGGCCAACGTCCTGACTTTC. Protein product: CAISEYRDKSSGANVLTF.

This chain links TRBV5-8 with TRBJ1-5; weak D call: TRBD1 (5 bases). Germline V CDR1 and CDR2: SGHTS, YDEGEE. V lost 3 bases, J lost 5 bases, and 15 bases lay in between. The CDR3 contains 15 residues. CDR3 amino acids: CASSSGTTFDQPQHF. CDR3 DNA: TGTGCCAGCAGCTCAGGGACTACTTTTGATCAGCCCCAGCATTTT.